The clone carrying this T cell receptor beta chain was seen more than once but under ten times. Specified time point: patch test 2, 6 weeks after DPC sensitization. Treatment: therapeutic diphenylcyclopropenone sensitization with weekly scalp DPC. This sample was taken from a study of human T cells and chemical hapten exposure. TCRdb re-called the RACE reads with MiXCR, one entry per CDR3 protein. This sample yields 73,000 or so distinct CDR3 sequences, of which around 8.8% are seen a single time; around 3.5% belongs to the top ten. Here the sequenced sample was whole blood, taken in connection with sensitization to the hapten diphenylcyclopropenone (DPC). This receptor was identified in a woman aged 45-65 years with alopecia areata. Some clones in this sample may be carry-over from other donors' samples.

This CDR3 reads CASSLKGQGRSTEAFF. The CDR3 region has the DNA TGTGCCAGCAGTTTGAAGGGACAGGGGCGGAGTACTGAAGCTTTCTTT. The V call is TRBV27, the J call TRBJ1-1, with 10 bases aligning to TRBD1. The CDR3 is 16 residues long. The germline gives CDR1 MNHEY, CDR2 SMNVEV (reference sequence). V shed 3 bases and J 5 bases; nucleotides not matched to a gene: 9.